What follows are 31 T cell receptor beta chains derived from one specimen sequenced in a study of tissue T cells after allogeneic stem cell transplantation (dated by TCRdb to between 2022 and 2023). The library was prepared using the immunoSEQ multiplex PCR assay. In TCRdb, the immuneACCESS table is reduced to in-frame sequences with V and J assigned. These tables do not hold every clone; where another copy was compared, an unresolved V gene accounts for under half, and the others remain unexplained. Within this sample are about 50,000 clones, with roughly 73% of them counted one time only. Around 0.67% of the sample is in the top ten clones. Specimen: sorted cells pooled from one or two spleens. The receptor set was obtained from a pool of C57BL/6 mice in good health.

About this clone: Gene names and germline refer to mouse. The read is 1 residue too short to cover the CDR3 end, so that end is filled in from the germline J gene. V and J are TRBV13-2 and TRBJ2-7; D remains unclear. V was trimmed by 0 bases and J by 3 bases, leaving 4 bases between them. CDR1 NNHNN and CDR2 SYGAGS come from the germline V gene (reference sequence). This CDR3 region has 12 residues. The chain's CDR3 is CASGDDFYEQYF. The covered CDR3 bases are TGTGCCAGCGGTGATGACTTCTATGAACAGTAC.

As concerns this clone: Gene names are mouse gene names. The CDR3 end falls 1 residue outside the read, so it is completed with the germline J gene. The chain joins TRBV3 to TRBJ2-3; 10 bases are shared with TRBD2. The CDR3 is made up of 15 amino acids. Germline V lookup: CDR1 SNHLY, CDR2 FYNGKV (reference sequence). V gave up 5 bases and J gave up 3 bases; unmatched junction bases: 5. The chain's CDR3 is CASSPTGGGAETLYF. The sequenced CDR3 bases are TGTGCCAGCAGCCCAACTGGGGGGGGAGCAGAAACGCTGTAT.

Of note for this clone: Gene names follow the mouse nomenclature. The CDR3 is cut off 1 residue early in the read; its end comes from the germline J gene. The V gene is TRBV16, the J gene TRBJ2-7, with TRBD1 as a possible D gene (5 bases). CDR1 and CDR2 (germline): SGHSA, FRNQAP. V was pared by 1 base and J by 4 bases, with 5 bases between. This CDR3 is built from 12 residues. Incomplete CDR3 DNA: TGTGCAAGCAGCTTAGGGACATATGAACAGTAC. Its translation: CASSLGTYEQY. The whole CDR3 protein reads CASSLGTYEQYF.

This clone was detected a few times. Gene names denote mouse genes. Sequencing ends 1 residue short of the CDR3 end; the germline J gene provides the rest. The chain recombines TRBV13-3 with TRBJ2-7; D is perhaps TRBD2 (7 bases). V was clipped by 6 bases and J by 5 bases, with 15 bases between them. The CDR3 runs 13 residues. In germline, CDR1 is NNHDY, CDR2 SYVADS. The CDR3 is CASKEGGADEQYF. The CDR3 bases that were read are TGTGCCAGCAAAGAGGGGGGCGCAGATGAACAGTAC.

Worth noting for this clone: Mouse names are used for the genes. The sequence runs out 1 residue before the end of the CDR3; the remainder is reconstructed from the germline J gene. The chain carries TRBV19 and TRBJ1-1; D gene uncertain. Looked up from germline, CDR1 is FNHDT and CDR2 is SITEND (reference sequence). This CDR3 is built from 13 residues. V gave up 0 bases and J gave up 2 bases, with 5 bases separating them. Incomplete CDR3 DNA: TGTGCCAGCAGTATAGGACATAACACAGAAGTCTTC. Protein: CASSIGHNTEVF. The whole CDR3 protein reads CASSIGHNTEVFF.

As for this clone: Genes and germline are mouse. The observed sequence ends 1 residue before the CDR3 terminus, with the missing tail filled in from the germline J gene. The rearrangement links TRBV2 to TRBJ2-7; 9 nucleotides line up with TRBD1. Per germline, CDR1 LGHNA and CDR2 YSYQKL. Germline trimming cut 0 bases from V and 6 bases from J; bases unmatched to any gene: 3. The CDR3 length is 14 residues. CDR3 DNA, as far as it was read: TGTGCCAGCAGCCAAGAGAGGGACAGGGTTGAACAGTAC. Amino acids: CASSQERDRVEQY. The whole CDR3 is CASSQERDRVEQYF.

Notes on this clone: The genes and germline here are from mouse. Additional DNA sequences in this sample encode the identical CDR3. The part of the CDR3 DNA that was read is TGTGCCTGGAGTCCGGGACAATCCAACGAAAGATTATTT. The encoded protein is CAWSPGQSNERLF. The full CDR3 protein is CAWSPGQSNERLFF. V gene TRBV31 combines with J gene TRBJ1-4, with D tentatively TRBD1 (6 bases). The read ends 1 residue shy of where the CDR3 ends; the end is completed using the germline J gene. CDR3 size: 14 residues. The ends were cut back, 1 base at V and 2 bases at J, with 8 bases in the middle. In germline, CDR1 is GKSSPN, CDR2 SITVG.

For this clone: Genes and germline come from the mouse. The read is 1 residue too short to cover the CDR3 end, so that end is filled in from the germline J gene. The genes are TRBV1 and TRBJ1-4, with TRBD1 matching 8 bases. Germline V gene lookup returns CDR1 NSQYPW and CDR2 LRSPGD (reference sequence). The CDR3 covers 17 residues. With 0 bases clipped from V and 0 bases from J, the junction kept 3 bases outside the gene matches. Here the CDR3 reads CTCSADSTGVSNERLFF. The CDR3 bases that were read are TGCACCTGCAGTGCAGATTCGACAGGGGTTTCCAACGAAAGATTATTT.

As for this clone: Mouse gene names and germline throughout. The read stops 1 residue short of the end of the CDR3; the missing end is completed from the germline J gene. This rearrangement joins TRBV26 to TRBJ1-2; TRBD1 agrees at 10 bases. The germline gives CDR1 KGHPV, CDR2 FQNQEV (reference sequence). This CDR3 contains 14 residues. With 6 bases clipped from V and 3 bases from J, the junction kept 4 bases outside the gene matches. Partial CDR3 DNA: TGTGCCAGCAGCCGACAGGGGGCGGACTCCGACTACACC. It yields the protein CASSRQGADSDYT. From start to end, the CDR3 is CASSRQGADSDYTF.

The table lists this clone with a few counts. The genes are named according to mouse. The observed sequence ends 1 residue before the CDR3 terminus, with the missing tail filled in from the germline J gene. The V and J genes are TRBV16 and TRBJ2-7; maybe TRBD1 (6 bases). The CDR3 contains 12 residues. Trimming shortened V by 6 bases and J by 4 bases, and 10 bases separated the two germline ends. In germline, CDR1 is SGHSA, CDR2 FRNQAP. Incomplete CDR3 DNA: TGTGCAAGCAGTCCGGGACAATATGAACAGTAC. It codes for CASSPGQYEQY. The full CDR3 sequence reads CASSPGQYEQYF.

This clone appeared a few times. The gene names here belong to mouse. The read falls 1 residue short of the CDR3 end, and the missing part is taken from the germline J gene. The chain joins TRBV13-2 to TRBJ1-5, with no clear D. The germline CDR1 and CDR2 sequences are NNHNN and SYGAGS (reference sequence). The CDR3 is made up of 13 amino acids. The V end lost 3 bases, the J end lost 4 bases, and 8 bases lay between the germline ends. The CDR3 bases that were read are TGTGCCAGCGGTGCCTCCGGGAACCAGGCTCCGCTT. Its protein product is CASGASGNQAPL. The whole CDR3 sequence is CASGASGNQAPLF.

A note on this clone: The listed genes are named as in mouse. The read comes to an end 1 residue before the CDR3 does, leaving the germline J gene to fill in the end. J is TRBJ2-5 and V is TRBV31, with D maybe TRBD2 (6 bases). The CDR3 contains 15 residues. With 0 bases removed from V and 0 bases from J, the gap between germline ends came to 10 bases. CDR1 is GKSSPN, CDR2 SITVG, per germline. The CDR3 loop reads CAWSLGDFNQDTQYF. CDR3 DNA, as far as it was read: TGTGCCTGGAGTCTAGGGGACTTTAACCAAGACACCCAGTAC.

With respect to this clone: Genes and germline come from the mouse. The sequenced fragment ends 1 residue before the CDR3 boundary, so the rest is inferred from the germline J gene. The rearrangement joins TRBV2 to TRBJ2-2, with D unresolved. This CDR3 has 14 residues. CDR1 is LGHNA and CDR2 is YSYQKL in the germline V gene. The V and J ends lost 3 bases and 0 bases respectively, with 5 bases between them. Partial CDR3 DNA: TGTGCCAGCAGCCAGTCAGCAAACACCGGGCAGCTCTAC. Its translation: CASSQSANTGQLY. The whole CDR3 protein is CASSQSANTGQLYF.

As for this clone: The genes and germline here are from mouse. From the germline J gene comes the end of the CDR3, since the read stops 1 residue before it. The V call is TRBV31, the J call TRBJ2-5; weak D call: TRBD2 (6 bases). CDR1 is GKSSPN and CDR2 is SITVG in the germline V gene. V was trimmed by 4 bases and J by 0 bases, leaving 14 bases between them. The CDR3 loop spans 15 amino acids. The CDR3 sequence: CAWTSGLFNQDTQYF. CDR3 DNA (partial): TGTGCCTGGACCTCGGGACTTTTTAACCAAGACACCCAGTAC.

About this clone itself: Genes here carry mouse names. The CDR3 loop is CASSQEDRVTEVFF. The CDR3 DNA, read in part, is TGTGCCAGCAGCCAAGAGGACAGGGTCACAGAAGTCTTC. The V gene is TRBV5, the J gene TRBJ1-1, with 8 bases aligning to TRBD1. The read terminates 1 residue before the CDR3 end, so the remaining end is supplied by the germline J gene. This CDR3 is 14 amino acids long. J gave up 4 bases and V 0 bases, and 1 base lay outside the gene matches. Germline values: CDR1 LGHNA, CDR2 YNLKQL (reference sequence).

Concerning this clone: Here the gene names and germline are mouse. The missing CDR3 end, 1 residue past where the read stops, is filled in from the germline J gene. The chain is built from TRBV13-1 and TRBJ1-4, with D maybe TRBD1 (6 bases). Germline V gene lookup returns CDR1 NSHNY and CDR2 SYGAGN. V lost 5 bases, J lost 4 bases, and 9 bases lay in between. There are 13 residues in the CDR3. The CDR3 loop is CASRGTINERLFF. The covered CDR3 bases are TGTGCCAGCAGAGGGACAATCAACGAAAGATTATTT.

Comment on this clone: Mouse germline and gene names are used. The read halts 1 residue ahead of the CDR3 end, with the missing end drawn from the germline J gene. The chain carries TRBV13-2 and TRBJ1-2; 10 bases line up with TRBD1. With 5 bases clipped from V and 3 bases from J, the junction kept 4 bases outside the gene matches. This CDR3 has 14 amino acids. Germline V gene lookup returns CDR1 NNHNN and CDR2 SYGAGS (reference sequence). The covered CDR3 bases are TGTGCCAGCGGCGGACAGGGGGGAGACTCCGACTACACC. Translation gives CASGGQGGDSDYT. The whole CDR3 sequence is CASGGQGGDSDYTF.

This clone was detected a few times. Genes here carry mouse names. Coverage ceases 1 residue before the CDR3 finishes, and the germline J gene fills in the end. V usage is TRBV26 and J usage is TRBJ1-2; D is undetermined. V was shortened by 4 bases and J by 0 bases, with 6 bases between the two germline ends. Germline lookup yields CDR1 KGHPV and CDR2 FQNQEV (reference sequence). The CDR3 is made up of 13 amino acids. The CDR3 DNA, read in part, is TGTGCCAGCAGTCCTACAGCAAACTCCGACTACACC. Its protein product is CASSPTANSDYT. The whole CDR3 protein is CASSPTANSDYTF.

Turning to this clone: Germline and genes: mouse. The sequenced CDR3 bases are TGTGCCAGCAGCCGGGACAGCTATAATTCGCCCCTCTAC. It translates to CASSRDSYNSPLY. The whole CDR3 region reads CASSRDSYNSPLYF. V is TRBV5 and J is TRBJ1-6; 7 bases are a match to TRBD1. The CDR3 is cut off 1 residue early in the read; its end comes from the germline J gene. TRBJ1-6 is an open reading frame, and its role is uncertain. Losses at the gene ends were 4 bases for V and 3 bases for J; bases not matched to a gene: 0. The CDR3 is made up of 14 amino acids. Germline CDR1 and CDR2: LGHNA and YNLKQL (reference sequence).

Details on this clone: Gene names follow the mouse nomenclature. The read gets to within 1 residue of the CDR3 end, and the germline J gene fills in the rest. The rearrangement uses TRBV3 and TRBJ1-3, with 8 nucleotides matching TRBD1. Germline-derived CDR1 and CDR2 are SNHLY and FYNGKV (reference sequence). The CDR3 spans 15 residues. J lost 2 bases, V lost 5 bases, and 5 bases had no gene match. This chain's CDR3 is CASSPGGAPGNTLYF. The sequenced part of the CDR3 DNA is TGTGCCAGCAGCCCAGGGGGCGCCCCTGGAAATACGCTCTAT.

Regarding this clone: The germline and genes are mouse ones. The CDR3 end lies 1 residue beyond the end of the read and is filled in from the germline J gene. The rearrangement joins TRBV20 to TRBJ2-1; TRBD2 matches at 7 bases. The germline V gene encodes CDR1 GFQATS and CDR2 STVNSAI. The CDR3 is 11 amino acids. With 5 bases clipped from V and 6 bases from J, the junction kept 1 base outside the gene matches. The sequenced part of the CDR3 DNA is TGTGGTGCTGGGGGGGTTGCTGAGCAGTTC. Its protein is CGAGGVAEQF. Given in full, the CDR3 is CGAGGVAEQFF.

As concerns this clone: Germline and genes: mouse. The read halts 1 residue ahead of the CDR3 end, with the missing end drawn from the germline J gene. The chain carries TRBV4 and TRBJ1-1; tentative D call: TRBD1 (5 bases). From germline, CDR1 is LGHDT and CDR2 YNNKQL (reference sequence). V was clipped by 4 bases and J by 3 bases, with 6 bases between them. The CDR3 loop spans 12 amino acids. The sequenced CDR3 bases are TGTGCCAGCAGCTGGGGACACACAGAAGTCTTC. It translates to CASSWGHTEVF. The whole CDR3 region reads CASSWGHTEVFF.

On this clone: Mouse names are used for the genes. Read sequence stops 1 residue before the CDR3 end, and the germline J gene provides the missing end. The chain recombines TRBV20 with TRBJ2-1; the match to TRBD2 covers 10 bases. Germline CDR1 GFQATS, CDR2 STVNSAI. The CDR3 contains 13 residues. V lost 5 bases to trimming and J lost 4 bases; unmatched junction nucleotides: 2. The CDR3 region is CGAWTGGYAEQFF. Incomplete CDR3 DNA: TGTGGTGCTTGGACTGGGGGTTATGCTGAGCAGTTC.

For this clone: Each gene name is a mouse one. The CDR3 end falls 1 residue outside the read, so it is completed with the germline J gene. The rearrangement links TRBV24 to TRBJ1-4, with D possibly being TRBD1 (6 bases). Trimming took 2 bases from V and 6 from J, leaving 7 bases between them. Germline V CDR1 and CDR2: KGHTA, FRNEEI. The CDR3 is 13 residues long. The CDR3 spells CASSLPGDERLFF. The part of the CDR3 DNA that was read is TGTGCCAGCAGTCTGCCAGGGGACGAAAGATTATTT.

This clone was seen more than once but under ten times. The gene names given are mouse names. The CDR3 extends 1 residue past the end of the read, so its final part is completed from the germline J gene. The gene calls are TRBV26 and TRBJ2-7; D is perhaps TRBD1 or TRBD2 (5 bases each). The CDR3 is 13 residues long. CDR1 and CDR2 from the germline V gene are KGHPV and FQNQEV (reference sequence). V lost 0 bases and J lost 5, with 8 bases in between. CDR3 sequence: CASSLSRGNEQYF. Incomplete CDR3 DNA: TGTGCCAGCAGTCTGTCCCGGGGGAATGAACAGTAC.

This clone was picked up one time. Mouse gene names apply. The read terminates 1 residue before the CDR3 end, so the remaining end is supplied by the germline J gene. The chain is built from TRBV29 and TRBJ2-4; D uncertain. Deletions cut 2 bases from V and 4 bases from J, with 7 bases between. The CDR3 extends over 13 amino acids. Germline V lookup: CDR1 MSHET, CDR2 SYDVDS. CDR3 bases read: TGTGCTAGCAGTTTAGGCGGAAAAAACACCTTGTAC. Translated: CASSLGGKNTLY. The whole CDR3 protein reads CASSLGGKNTLYF.

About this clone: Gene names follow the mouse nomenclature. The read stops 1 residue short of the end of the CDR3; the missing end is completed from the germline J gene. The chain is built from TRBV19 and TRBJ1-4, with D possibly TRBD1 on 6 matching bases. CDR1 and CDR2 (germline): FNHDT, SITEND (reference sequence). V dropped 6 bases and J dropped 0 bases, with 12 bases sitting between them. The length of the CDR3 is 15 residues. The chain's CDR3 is CASTPGHFSNERLFF. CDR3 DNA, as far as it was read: TGTGCCAGCACCCCGGGACATTTTTCCAACGAAAGATTATTT.

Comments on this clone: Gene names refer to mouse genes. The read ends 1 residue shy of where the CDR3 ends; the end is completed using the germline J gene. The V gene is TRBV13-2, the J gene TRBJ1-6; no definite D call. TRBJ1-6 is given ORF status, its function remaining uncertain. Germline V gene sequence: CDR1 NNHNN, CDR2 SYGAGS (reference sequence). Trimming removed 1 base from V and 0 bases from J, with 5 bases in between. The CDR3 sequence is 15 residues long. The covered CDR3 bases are TGTGCCAGCGGTGATCCAGATTCCTATAATTCGCCCCTCTAC. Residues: CASGDPDSYNSPLY. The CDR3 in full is CASGDPDSYNSPLYF.

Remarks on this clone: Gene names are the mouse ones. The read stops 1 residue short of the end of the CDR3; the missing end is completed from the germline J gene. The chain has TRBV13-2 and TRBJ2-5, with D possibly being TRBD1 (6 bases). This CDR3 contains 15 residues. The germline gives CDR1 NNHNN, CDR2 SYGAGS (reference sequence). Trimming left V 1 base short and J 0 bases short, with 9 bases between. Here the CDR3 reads CASGDPGQNQDTQYF. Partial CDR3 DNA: TGTGCCAGCGGTGATCCGGGACAAAACCAAGACACCCAGTAC.

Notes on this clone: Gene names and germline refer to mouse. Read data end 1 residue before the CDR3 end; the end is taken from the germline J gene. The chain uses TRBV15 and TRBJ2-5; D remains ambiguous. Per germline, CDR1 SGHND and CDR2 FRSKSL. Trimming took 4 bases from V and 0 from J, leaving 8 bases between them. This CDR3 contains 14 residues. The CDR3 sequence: CASSSAGNQDTQYF. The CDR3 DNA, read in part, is TGTGCCAGCAGTTCGGCCGGGAACCAAGACACCCAGTAC.

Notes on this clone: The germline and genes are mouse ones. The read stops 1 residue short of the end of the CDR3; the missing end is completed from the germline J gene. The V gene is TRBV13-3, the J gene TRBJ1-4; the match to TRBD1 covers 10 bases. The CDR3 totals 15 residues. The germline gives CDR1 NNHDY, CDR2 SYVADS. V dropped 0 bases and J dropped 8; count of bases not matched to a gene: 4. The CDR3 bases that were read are TGTGCCAGCAGTGATGTTGGGACAGGGGTGGAAAGATTATTT. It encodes CASSDVGTGVERLF. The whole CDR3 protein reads CASSDVGTGVERLFF.